The 25 T cell receptor beta chains below all came from one sample that was sequenced in a study of cytomegalovirus exposure and HLA in healthy donors. The repertoire was sequenced with immunoSEQ multiplex PCR; TCRdb's copy has only in-frame clones and lacks some. The sample carries roughly 150,000 clones, about 86% recorded once. The sample taken for sequencing was PBMCs. Every receptor here comes from a woman aged 25 to 45 in good health and CMV-seronegative.

This clone has just one count. The chain is built from TRBV7-2 and TRBJ1-6; tentatively, D is TRBD1 (6 bases). CDR3 size: 14 residues. Trimming cost V 5 bases and J 7 bases, with 12 bases left between them. CDR1 and CDR2 (germline): SGHTA, FQGNSA. In DNA form, the CDR3 reads TGTGCCAGCAGCCTCAACAGGGTCAATTCACCCCTCCACTTT. Protein product: CASSLNRVNSPLHF.

V gene TRBV9 combines with J gene TRBJ2-3; 10 bases align to TRBD2. Looked up from germline, CDR1 is SGDLS and CDR2 is YYNGEE. The junction had 6 bases not matched to a gene; V was cut back by 2 bases and J by 0 bases. There are 17 residues in the CDR3. The CDR3 here is CASSVDTSGESTDTQYF. DNA for the CDR3: TGTGCCAGCAGCGTGGATACTAGCGGGGAAAGCACAGATACGCAGTATTTT.

The rearrangement joins TRBV7-8 to TRBJ1-3; D is uncertain. This CDR3 spans 16 amino acids. Germline CDR1 and CDR2: SGHVS and FQNEAQ. Trimming pared 2 bases from V and 0 bases from J, leaving 11 bases between. The CDR3 nucleotides read TGTGCCAGCAGCTTACGTGTCAATCGCTCTGGAAACACCATATATTTT. It encodes CASSLRVNRSGNTIYF. Supplemented by reference TRBV7-8 and TRBJ1-3, the full variable domain reads GAGVSQSPRYKVAKRGQDVALRCDPISGHVSLFWYQQALGQGPEFLTYFQNEAQLDKSGLPSDRFFAERPEGSVSTLKIQRTQQEDSAVYLCASSLRVNRSGNTIYFGEGSWLTVV.

The gene calls are TRBV4-2 and TRBJ1-2; 8 nucleotides align to TRBD1. This CDR3 spans 19 amino acids. V trimming: 4 bases; J trimming: 3 bases; junction bases outside the gene matches: 19. Germline V gene data show CDR1 as LGHNA and CDR2 as YNFKEQ. The CDR3 nucleotides read TGTGCCAGCAGCCCGCGTATTCTTCTGGACAGGGCTTCGGACTATGGCTACACCTTC. Translation gives CASSPRILLDRASDYGYTF.

In its sample, this clone was seen once. The chain couples TRBV4-1 to TRBJ1-1; a possible D gene is TRBD1 (5 bases). The V end lost 0 bases, the J end lost 10 bases, and 18 bases lay between the germline ends. The germline V gene has CDR1 MGHRA and CDR2 YSYEKL. The CDR3 totals 15 residues. The CDR3: CASSQESGGVGVAFF. The CDR3 region has the DNA TGCGCCAGCAGCCAAGAATCTGGGGGGGTAGGGGTAGCTTTCTTT.

This clone appeared once. The rearrangement joins TRBV27 to TRBJ2-2, with D possibly being TRBD1 (5 bases). From germline, CDR1 is MNHEY and CDR2 SMNVEV (reference sequence). V lost 7 bases and J lost 6, with 24 bases in between. The CDR3 totals 17 residues. Here the CDR3 reads CASTPRPGFWKSGELFF. The CDR3 bases are TGTGCCAGCACTCCGCGCCCAGGGTTTTGGAAGTCCGGGGAGCTGTTTTTT.

This rearrangement joins TRBV6-5 to TRBJ1-2; 8 nucleotides line up with TRBD1. V was pared by 4 bases and J by 8 bases, with 12 bases of the junction left unmatched. Germline CDR1 reads MNHEY; CDR2 reads SVGAGI. The CDR3 totals 15 residues. The DNA for the CDR3 is TGTGCCAGCAGTTCCCAAAACCAGGGGGCGAAAGGCTACACCTTC. Its translation: CASSSQNQGAKGYTF.

This clone was recorded a few times. This chain joins TRBV14 and TRBJ2-1; 8 bases match TRBD2. The germline gives CDR1 SGHDN, CDR2 FVKESK. The CDR3 has 15 residues. With 1 base clipped from V and 4 bases from J, the junction kept 3 bases outside the gene matches. The CDR3 coding sequence is TGTGCCAGCAGCCAAGTTGCGGGGGGATACAATGAGCAGTTCTTC. This gives the protein CASSQVAGGYNEQFF.

The J gene is TRBJ1-3, the V gene TRBV11-2, with TRBD1 identical over 11 bases. CDR1 and CDR2 from the germline V gene are SGHAT and FQNNGV. The CDR3 length is 16 residues. The V segment lost 5 bases and the J segment 4 bases; nucleotides outside the gene matches: 7. CDR3 bases: TGTGCCAGCAGCCGGACAGGGGGCGAGGAAGGAAACACCATATATTTT. It translates to CASSRTGGEEGNTIYF.

The V call is TRBV27, the J call TRBJ1-5; 7 nucleotides agree with TRBD1. The CDR3 covers 15 residues. V dropped 6 bases and J dropped 2; count of bases not matched to a gene: 7. The V gene's germline CDR1 is MNHEY and CDR2 SMNVEV (reference sequence). The CDR3 region is CASSQQGLGNQPQHF. CDR3 coding DNA: TGTGCCAGCAGCCAACAGGGGTTGGGCAATCAGCCCCAGCATTTT.

As DNA, the CDR3 is TGTGCCAGCAGCTTAGTAGGGACAGGTTATCAGCCCCAGCATTTT. Translating it yields CASSLVGTGYQPQHF. The chain is built from TRBV7-2 and TRBJ1-5, with 8 nucleotides matching TRBD1. Trimming cost V 1 base and J 5 bases; bases outside gene matches: 4. This CDR3 spans 15 amino acids. Germline V gene data show CDR1 as SGHTA and CDR2 as FQGNSA.

The chain employs TRBV27 and TRBJ2-3; 9 bases map to TRBD2. Germline CDR1 MNHEY, CDR2 SMNVEV (reference sequence). J lost 2 bases, V lost 6 bases, and 6 bases had no gene match. CDR3 size: 15 residues. The CDR3 sequence: CASSRTSGLTDTQYF. The DNA of the CDR3 is TGTGCCAGCAGCCGCACTAGCGGGCTCACAGATACGCAGTATTTT.

This chain links TRBV7-9 with TRBJ2-2; D not resolved. The CDR3 totals 19 residues. Germline values: CDR1 SEHNR, CDR2 FQNEAQ (reference sequence). V was shortened by 5 bases and J by 4 bases, with 26 bases between the two germline ends. CDR3 coding DNA: TGTGCCAGCAGCCCTCCTAATAAGCCGTCGGAAATTAGCACCGGGGAGCTGTTTTTT. Its translation is CASSPPNKPSEISTGELFF.

V and J are TRBV5-4 and TRBJ2-7; the D gene is possibly TRBD2 (6 bases). Germline lookup yields CDR1 SGHNT and CDR2 YYREEE (reference sequence). This CDR3 is 14 amino acids long. Trimming left V 2 bases short and J 4 bases short, with 13 bases between. The CDR3 DNA reads as TGTGCCAGCAGCTTTATCGGGGGTAGTTACGAGCAGTACTTC. The encoded protein is CASSFIGGSYEQYF.

The V and J genes are TRBV4-3 and TRBJ2-3, with TRBD2 as a possible D gene (5 bases). Trimming removed 1 base from V and 2 bases from J, with 13 bases in between. Germline loops: CDR1 LGHNA, CDR2 YSLEER. There are 16 residues in the CDR3. The CDR3 protein is CASSQVGGYSTDTQYF. CDR3 sequence (DNA): TGCGCCAGCAGCCAAGTCGGCGGGTACTCCACAGATACGCAGTATTTT.

V gene TRBV5-4 combines with J gene TRBJ2-5; a weak D match, TRBD2 (7 bases). Trimming removed 6 bases at V and 3 bases at J, with 12 bases between. Germline assignment: CDR1 SGHNT and CDR2 YYREEE (reference sequence). The CDR3 totals 13 residues. The CDR3 protein is CASTRGGEETQYF. As DNA, the CDR3 is TGTGCCAGCACCAGGGGAGGGGAAGAGACCCAGTACTTC.

The J gene is TRBJ1-4, the V gene TRBV15; 8 nucleotides line up with TRBD1. Germline values: CDR1 LNHNV, CDR2 YYDKDF (reference sequence). V lost 1 base to trimming and J lost 8 bases; unmatched junction nucleotides: 6. The CDR3 runs to 15 residues. In DNA, the CDR3 is TGTGCCACCAGCAGAGGAGGGCAGGGGGCAGAAAAACTGTTTTTT. It specifies CATSRGGQGAEKLFF.

The CDR3 sequence: CASSPGRDTQYF. CDR3 DNA: TGTGCCAGCAGCCCTGGGAGGGATACGCAGTATTTT. This rearrangement joins TRBV7-2 to TRBJ2-3; a possible D gene is TRBD2 (6 bases). Trimming took off 5 bases at V and 6 bases at J, with 9 bases between the two ends. CDR3 length equals 12 residues. The germline CDR1 and CDR2 sequences are SGHTA and FQGNSA.

Only one count was recorded for this clone. V usage is TRBV7-9 and J usage is TRBJ2-3; TRBD2 might be the D (6 bases). The CDR3 extends over 14 amino acids. The V end was cut by 6 bases, the J end by 2 bases, with 12 bases between. Per the germline V gene, CDR1 is SEHNR and CDR2 is FQNEAQ (reference sequence). CDR3 in DNA: TGTGCCAGCAGTCACCGGGACTTCACAGATACGCAGTATTTT. Encoded protein: CASSHRDFTDTQYF.

This sequence joins TRBV7-2 and TRBJ1-1; D is undetermined. Trimming removed 5 bases from V and 3 bases from J, with 16 bases in between. The germline gives CDR1 SGHTA, CDR2 FQGNSA. This CDR3 is built from 15 residues. The CDR3 DNA sequence: TGTGCCAGCAGCCCGGGGAGCCTTAGGGACACTGAAGCTTTCTTT. Amino acid sequence: CASSPGSLRDTEAFF.

The chain combines TRBV5-1 with TRBJ2-5; no definite D call. The CDR3 runs 11 residues. V was clipped by 1 base and J by 4 bases, with 2 bases between them. Germline loops: CDR1 SGHRS, CDR2 YFSETQ. CDR3 coding DNA: TGCGCCAGCAGCTTGTCAGAGACCCAGTACTTC. This gives the protein CASSLSETQYF.

This chain joins TRBV27 and TRBJ2-5; the D is unclear. Looked up from germline, CDR1 is MNHEY and CDR2 is SMNVEV (reference sequence). Trimming cost V 2 bases and J 4 bases, with 11 bases left between them. The CDR3 has 14 residues. CDR3 amino acids: CASSLRRSAETQYF. The CDR3 DNA is TGTGCCAGCAGTTTAAGGAGATCGGCAGAGACCCAGTACTTC.

The chain combines TRBV4-3 with TRBJ2-7; 7 nucleotides match TRBD1. After removal of 1 base from V and 2 bases from J, the junction contained 5 bases not matched to a gene. CDR1 and CDR2 from the germline V gene are LGHNA and YSLEER. The CDR3 sequence is 15 residues long. The CDR3 is CASSQGTGTAYEQYF. CDR3 in DNA: TGCGCCAGCAGCCAAGGTACCGGGACAGCCTACGAGCAGTACTTC.

The sample holds one count of this clone. This chain connects TRBV9 to TRBJ1-5, with D unresolved. The CDR3 covers 15 residues. Between the trimmed V and J ends, which lost 4 bases and 0 bases, there was a span of 11 bases. Germline V lookup: CDR1 SGDLS, CDR2 YYNGEE. The CDR3: CASSLGGSSNQPQHF. In nucleotides, the CDR3 is TGTGCCAGCAGCCTCGGTGGGAGTAGCAATCAGCCCCAGCATTTT.

This chain links TRBV29-1 with TRBJ1-6; D unresolved. Trimming removed 3 bases from V and 13 bases from J, with 13 bases in between. Germline lookup yields CDR1 SQVTM and CDR2 ANQGSEA. This CDR3 region has 12 residues. CDR3 nucleotides: TGCAGCGTTGATACGGGCGTCGGTCCCCTCCACTTT. As protein: CSVDTGVGPLHF.